This T cell receptor beta chain came from a study of T cells in Graves' hyperthyroidism and ophthalmopathy (dated by TCRdb to between 2018 and 2021). The study in broad terms: Peripheral blood was sampled at the time of initial diagnosis, prior to any treatment. For training and testing, the 100 or so patients in the discovery cohort were randomly divided in a 7:3 ratio. In addition, the study compared T-cell repertoires in thyroid tissue and in blood from roughly six Graves' hyperthyroidism patients. To identify distinguishing TCR V-J signatures, a discovery cohort of 100 or so patients was used, comprising some 43 with Graves' ophthalmopathy and around 57 with stable Graves' hyperthyroidism. Following sampling, methimazole starting at 30 mg daily was given to hyperthyroidism patients, and high-dose intravenous methylprednisolone was given to ophthalmopathy patients. TCR Vbeta CDR3 sequencing of 135 peripheral blood samples (over 40 ophthalmopathy, roughly 72 hyperthyroidism and some 17 progressor patients) is reported in the paper. Prospective prediction of ophthalmopathy was tested in an independent validation cohort of some 20 hyperthyroidism patients and 15 to 17 patients who later progressed to ophthalmopathy.

Amplification of TCR beta CDR3 regions was carried out from RNA transcripts. For the first round of RT-PCR on the TCR CDR3, the HTBI primer set was used together with the Qiagen OneStep RT-PCR kit. Libraries were constructed in a second round of multiplex PCR, after which size selection and purification were performed. Libraries were sequenced paired-end with 100 bp reads on an Illumina HiSeq2000. Under the source paper's analysis protocol: SOAPnuke was used to process the raw data, throwing out any read that contained adapters or uncalled bases, had a mean Phred below 15, or lacked an exact constant-primer or identifier match. High-quality paired reads were merged with COPE v1.2.5, and unique nucleotide sequences were defined as clonotypes. MiTCR v1.1 was used to align the clonotypes against IMGT TRBV, TRBD and TRBJ reference segments. The analysis included only V-J combinations with a frequency above 0.0001, which together covered more than 98% of the repertoires. A TCS score was defined as the ratio between F50 (clonal expansion) and ExV (chaos), using BLOSUM62-based TCRdist between CDR3 peptides within each V-J. Welch's t-statistics and random forest reduced 514 V-J features to 13, which were used in a naive Bayes classifier (R e1071). Thyroid-blood repertoire similarity was quantified with the Morisita-Horn index. TCRdb reran the public reads through fastp at Q25 and MiXCR, keeping productive beta chains. Entries that share a CDR3 protein sequence are merged under the most common genes and DNA. The V and J calls, along with clone size, are taken from TCRdb and not from the paper's own processing. Present in this sample are 700,000 to 950,000 distinct CDR3 sequences, roughly 32% of which were seen just once. The ten largest make up around 30% of the sample.

Results and caveats for the whole study, not just this receptor: A 13 V-J signature model separated ophthalmopathy from stable hyperthyroidism, with 87.88% sensitivity and 81.08% specificity in cross-validation and 80%/75% in testing. In validation, the model predicted progression to ophthalmopathy a median of approximately 6.3 months before onset, with about 67% sensitivity and roughly 77% specificity. No statistical method was used to set the sample size in advance, and investigators knew the group allocation. Blood samples also contained most of the expanded thyroid clonotypes (frequency above 0.001), which suggests that blood repertoires may reflect thyroid immune responses.

Stable Graves' hyperthyroidism was defined as the absence of progression to ophthalmopathy over 18 months of follow-up. Hyperthyroidism patients were newly diagnosed, had a disease duration of under 2 months, and were aged 18 to 65 years. Patients with uncontrolled infections, other autoimmune diseases, pregnancy or lactation were excluded. Diagnoses relied on clinical symptoms, serum thyroxine and TRAb, thyroid ultrasound and orbital computed tomography. PBMCs were isolated from roughly 10 ml of fresh peripheral blood by Ficoll-Paque density gradient centrifugation. Total RNA was extracted using Trizol reagent, and RNA quality was assessed on an Agilent 2100 Bioanalyzer. Turning to this clonotype: The antigen this receptor binds is unknown. Base-call qualities are not available, and no considerably larger clone is one nucleotide away.

The junction carries 6 bases between V and J, which are trimmed by 10 bases and 4 bases respectively. From the germline V gene, CDR1 is KGHDR and CDR2 is SFDVKD. Counted from cysteine to phenylalanine, this CDR3 has 10 amino acids. The retained sequence is limited to the CDR3, 30 bases, with the frame set at the first base. Sequencing was done on a sample of blood. This clonotype was obtained from a woman aged 40 to 50 with Graves' hyperthyroidism. The rearranged segments are TRBV24-1 and TRBJ1-2; the D gene cannot be resolved reliably. The CDR3 reads CATETYGYTF. The bases are TGTGCCACGGAAACCTATGGCTACACCTTC.